Many counts were recorded for the clone carrying this T cell receptor (beta chain). Its antigen is unknown. The sample comes from a study of identical twins. Study-level results: Interpretation of the results relied on cross-sectional statistical analysis and not on following the same donors.

Unique molecular identifiers were present on the cDNA, which also gained a universal primer site by template switching. TCRdb called the 5' RACE reads again in MiXCR, with one record for every CDR3 protein. This sample has roughly 1.6 million distinct CDR3 sequences, with less than 40% found just once. The CDR3 totals 14 residues. Germline V gene sequence: CDR1 SGHTA, CDR2 FQGNSA. Trimming cost V 5 bases and J 6 bases, with 17 bases left between them. J is TRBJ2-7 and V is TRBV7-2; D is undetermined. Specimen: cord blood. The clonotype originates from a newborn girl in good health. This CDR3 reads CASSGPNKGTEQYF. The DNA of the CDR3 is TGTGCCAGCAGCGGTCCGAACAAAGGCACCGAGCAGTACTTC.